Listed below are T cell receptor beta chains from one sample, sequenced in a study of cytomegalovirus exposure and HLA in healthy donors. Generated by immunoSEQ multiplex PCR, the TCRdb table keeps only in-frame clones and is missing some. The table has 140,000 to 150,000 clones, approximately 80% seen once. The sample consisted of PBMCs. These receptors were taken from a boy between 2 and 10 years old in good health and CMV-seronegative. The CDR3 runs from the conserved cysteine through the conserved F or W. D genes are given only for firm matches. Clone sizes are given selectively: once, few, many, or a class where the clone is expanded.

size: .
D: .
V: TRBV28
J: TRBJ1-4
DNA: TGTGCCAGCAGTCTCTGGGAGGGTTTCCATGAAAAACTGTTTTTT
CDR3: CASSLWEGFHEKLFF

size: .
D: TRBD2
V: TRBV9
J: TRBJ2-7
DNA: TGTGCCAGCAGCGTAGGCCTAGCGGGAGTGTATGAGCAGTACTTC
CDR3: CASSVGLAGVYEQYF

size: .
D: .
V: TRBV11-2
J: TRBJ1-1
DNA: TGTGCCAGCAGCCAGTGGACAGTGATGAACACTGAAGCTTTCTTT
CDR3: CASSQWTVMNTEAFF

size: .
D: TRBD1
V: TRBV6-1
J: TRBJ2-2
DNA: TGTGCCAGCAGTGAAGCAAGGGACAGCCGGGAGCTGTTTTTT
CDR3: CASSEARDSRELFF

size: .
D: .
V: TRBV5-1
J: TRBJ2-2
DNA: TGCGCCAGCAGCTCCAGGGTAACGGACACCGGGGAGCTGTTTTTT
CDR3: CASSSRVTDTGELFF

size: .
D: .
V: TRBV11-1
J: TRBJ2-1
DNA: TGTGCCAGCAGCTTCTCGGGGGGCGAGCAGTTCTTC
CDR3: CASSFSGGEQFF

size: .
D: .
V: TRBV5-4
J: TRBJ2-1
DNA: TGTGCCAGCAGCTTGCGGCAGGGGAATGAGCAGTTCTTC
CDR3: CASSLRQGNEQFF

size: .
D: TRBD1
V: TRBV10-3
J: TRBJ2-7
DNA: TGTGCCATCCTTGATGGGGCAGGGGGTCCGTACGAGCAGTACTTC
CDR3: CAILDGAGGPYEQYF

size: .
D: .
V: TRBV7-9
J: TRBJ2-2
DNA: TGTTCCAGCAGCTTAGGAGCCCGCGGGATTGATCAGAGCACCGGGGAGCTGTTTTTT
CDR3: CSSSLGARGIDQSTGELFF

size: .
D: .
V: TRBV18
J: TRBJ1-6
DNA: TGTGCTACGGGGAGCTCCTATAATTCACCCCTCCACTTT
CDR3: CATGSSYNSPLHF

size: .
D: .
V: TRBV5-1
J: TRBJ1-2
DNA: TGCGCCAGCAGCCCCCGACCAGAGACAGTGAACTATGGCTACACCTTC
CDR3: CASSPRPETVNYGYTF

size: .
D: TRBD1
V: TRBV19
J: TRBJ2-1
DNA: TGTGCCAGTAATAAACAGAACAGGGGGAGTACCTACAATGAGCAGTTCTTC
CDR3: CASNKQNRGSTYNEQFF

size: .
D: .
V: TRBV27
J: TRBJ1-4
DNA: TGTGCCAGCAGTTTATCCGCAGGGGCGGATGAAAAACTGTTTTTT
CDR3: CASSLSAGADEKLFF

size: .
D: TRBD1
V: TRBV11-2
J: TRBJ2-7
DNA: TGTGCCAGCAGTTCCACCGGGACAGGGGGTCGCGAGCAGTACTTC
CDR3: CASSSTGTGGREQYF

size: .
D: .
V: TRBV14
J: TRBJ2-2
DNA: TGTGCCAGCAGCCAAGATCCCCCGAGCCCCTGGTCTACCGGGGAGCTGTTTTTT
CDR3: CASSQDPPSPWSTGELFF

size: .
D: TRBD1
V: TRBV7-9
J: TRBJ2-7
DNA: TGTGCCAGCAGCCCAAAGATAGGACAGGGTAGCTCCTACGAGCAGTACTTC
CDR3: CASSPKIGQGSSYEQYF

size: once
D: .
V: TRBV2
J: TRBJ1-2
DNA: TGTGCCAGCCGGGACTACGGCTATGGCTACACCTTC
CDR3: CASRDYGYGYTF

size: .
D: .
V: TRBV7-9
J: TRBJ2-3
DNA: TGTGCCAGCAGCTCGTCTAGCGAGCTATTCACAGATACGCAGTATTTT
CDR3: CASSSSSELFTDTQYF

size: .
D: TRBD1
V: TRBV18
J: TRBJ1-1
DNA: TGTGCCAGCTCACCACCTTTCCAGGGGGCTTTAGAAGCTTTCTTT
CDR3: CASSPPFQGALEAFF

size: .
D: .
V: TRBV5-4
J: TRBJ2-1
DNA: TGTGCCAGCAGCTTCTCGTCTAGCTTGAATGAGCAGTTCTTC
CDR3: CASSFSSSLNEQFF

size: once
D: TRBD2
V: TRBV11-1
J: TRBJ2-1
DNA: TGTGCCAGCAGCCCGAGACTAGCGACCCAAAATGAGCAGTTCTTC
CDR3: CASSPRLATQNEQFF

size: .
D: TRBD2
V: TRBV11-1
J: TRBJ2-1
DNA: TGTGCCAGCAGCCCCCTCGGTGGGATGGGGACTAGCGGAGGAAATGAGCAGTTCTTC
CDR3: CASSPLGGMGTSGGNEQFF

size: .
D: TRBD1
V: TRBV28
J: TRBJ2-7
DNA: TGTGCCAGCAGTTTATATGCAGGGGGCTACGAGCAGTACTTC
CDR3: CASSLYAGGYEQYF

size: .
D: .
V: TRBV4-3
J: TRBJ1-4
DNA: TGCGCCAGCAGCCAAGAAGTTCGACAATATGAAAAACTGTTTTTT
CDR3: CASSQEVRQYEKLFF

size: .
D: TRBD1
V: TRBV5-1
J: TRBJ1-5
DNA: TGCGCCAGCAGCTTGGGTGGGGACAGGGGTGAGCCCCAGCATTTT
CDR3: CASSLGGDRGEPQHF

size: .
D: .
V: TRBV9
J: TRBJ2-5
DNA: TGTGCCAGCAGCCGTCCGGGAGCTGAGACCCAGTACTTC
CDR3: CASSRPGAETQYF

size: .
D: .
V: TRBV6-6
J: TRBJ1-1
DNA: TGTGCCAGCAGCGTCCCCAGCGCCGCCGTTGAAGCTTTCTTT
CDR3: CASSVPSAAVEAFF

size: once
D: TRBD2
V: TRBV6-4
J: TRBJ2-3
DNA: TGTGCCAGCAGTGACTCAAAGCGGGGGGACACGGATACGCAGTATTTT
CDR3: CASSDSKRGDTDTQYF

size: .
D: .
V: TRBV6-6
J: TRBJ1-1
DNA: TGTGCCAGCAGCCATACGGGGAGAGGGACTGAAGCTTTCTTT
CDR3: CASSHTGRGTEAFF